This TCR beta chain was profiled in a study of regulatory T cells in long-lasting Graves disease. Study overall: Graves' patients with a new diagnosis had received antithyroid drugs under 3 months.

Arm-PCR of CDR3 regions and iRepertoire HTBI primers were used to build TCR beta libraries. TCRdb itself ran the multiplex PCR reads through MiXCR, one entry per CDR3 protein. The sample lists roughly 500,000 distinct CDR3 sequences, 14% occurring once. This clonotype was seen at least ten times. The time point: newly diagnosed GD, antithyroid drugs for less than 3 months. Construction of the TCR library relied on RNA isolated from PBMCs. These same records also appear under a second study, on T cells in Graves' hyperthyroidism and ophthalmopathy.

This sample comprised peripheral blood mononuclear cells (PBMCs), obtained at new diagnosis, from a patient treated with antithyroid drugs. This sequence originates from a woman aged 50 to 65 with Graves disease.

In nucleotides, the CDR3 is TGCAGTGCCCGACTAGCGGGAGGGCCCTCCGAGCAGTACTTC. Protein product: CSARLAGGPSEQYF. This rearrangement joins TRBV20-1 to TRBJ2-7; 14 nucleotides align to TRBD2. CDR3 size: 14 residues. From germline, CDR1 is DFQATT and CDR2 SNEGSKA (reference sequence). The junction had 7 bases not matched to a gene; V was cut back by 6 bases and J by 6 bases.